One sample yielded the 31 T cell receptor beta chains listed below, sequenced in a study of blood T cell repertoires in COVID-19. Generated by immunoSEQ multiplex PCR, the TCRdb table keeps only in-frame clones and is missing some. The table has 300,000 to 450,000 clones, about 90% seen once; the top ten hold 2% to 2.5%. Source material: peripheral blood. The receptors were sampled from a woman in her sixties with COVID-19, enrolled during active disease.

V usage is TRBV5-1 and J usage is TRBJ1-5; tentative D call: TRBD1 (6 bases). This CDR3 is 13 amino acids long. In germline, CDR1 is SGHRS, CDR2 YFSETQ. V lost 5 bases to trimming and J lost 5 bases, with 11 bases between them. The DNA of the CDR3 is TGCGCCAGCAGAAGACAGGAGGATCAGCCCCAGCATTTT. Its protein product is CASRRQEDQPQHF.

This chain uses TRBV5-1 with TRBJ1-1, with TRBD1 matching 7 bases. The CDR3 spans 14 residues. The germline gives CDR1 SGHRS, CDR2 YFSETQ. The V and J ends lost 5 bases and 2 bases, in that order; junction bases with no gene match: 6. For the CDR3, the DNA is TGCGCCAGCAGTAATCAGGGGGGCAACACTGAAGCTTTCTTT. Translated: CASSNQGGNTEAFF. The whole variable domain, filled in from reference TRBV5-1 and TRBJ1-1, reads KAGVTQTPRYLIKTRGQQVTLSCSPISGHRSVSWYQQTPGQGLQFLFEYFSETQRNKGNFPGRFSGRQFSNSRSEMNVSTLELGDSALYLCASSNQGGNTEAFFGQGTRLTVV.

The chain joins TRBV9 to TRBJ1-2, with 7 bases lining up with TRBD1. The germline CDR1 and CDR2 sequences are SGDLS and YYNGEE. The CDR3 spans 15 residues. V lost 0 bases, J lost 7 bases, and 9 bases stayed unmatched. CDR3 in DNA: TGTGCCAGCAGCGTAGACAGTTTGGCAGGGGGTGGCTACACCTTC. Its translation is CASSVDSLAGGGYTF.

This rearrangement joins TRBV24-1 to TRBJ2-3; 10 bases align to TRBD2. The germline CDR1 and CDR2 sequences are KGHDR and SFDVKD. CDR3 length: 15 amino acids. V gave up 9 bases and J gave up 6 bases; unmatched junction bases: 11. CDR3: CATSFGTSATDTQYF. The CDR3 nucleotides read TGTGCCACCTCTTTTGGGACTAGCGCCACCGATACGCAGTATTTT.

The CDR3, as DNA: TGTGCCAGCAGCTTTGTCACAGTCACCGACGAGCAGTACTTC. This sequence encodes CASSFVTVTDEQYF. The rearrangement uses TRBV7-2 and TRBJ2-7; D is undetermined. Trimming took 3 bases from V and 5 from J, leaving 14 bases between them. This CDR3 comprises 14 residues. CDR1 is SGHTA and CDR2 is FQGNSA in the germline V gene.

This clone has a single count. This chain joins TRBV12-3 or TRBV12-4 and TRBJ1-2; TRBD1 is a possible D gene (5 bases). The germline V and J ends were trimmed by 5 bases and 6 bases, with 13 bases remaining between them. The CDR3 sequence is 13 residues long. The CDR3 DNA reads as TGTGCCAGCAGTGTGACAGAACTCGATGGCTACACCTTC. It encodes CASSVTELDGYTF.

CDR3 DNA: TGTGCCAGCAGCCAAGAAAGCGGGGGGGCAACAGATACGCAGTATTTT. Protein sequence: CASSQESGGATDTQYF. This chain links TRBV4-2 with TRBJ2-3, with 10 positions matching TRBD2. The trim removed 0 bases at V and 3 bases at J, leaving 3 bases unmatched. The CDR3 is 16 residues long. The germline V gene has CDR1 LGHNA and CDR2 YNFKEQ.

V and J are TRBV6-5 and TRBJ2-5; TRBD2 matches at 10 bases. The germline V gene encodes CDR1 MNHEY and CDR2 SVGAGI. The CDR3 extends over 13 amino acids. J lost 4 bases, V lost 8 bases, and 4 bases had no gene match. CDR3 region: CASDRTSGETQYF. CDR3 nucleotides: TGTGCCAGCGATCGGACTAGCGGAGAGACCCAGTACTTC.

V usage is TRBV2 and J usage is TRBJ2-7; weak D call: TRBD2 (6 bases). The CDR3 is 14 amino acids. Trimming took 6 bases from V and 0 from J, leaving 12 bases between them. Germline V CDR1 and CDR2: SNHLY, FYNNEI. CDR3 sequence: CASSTEGSSYEQYF. The CDR3 DNA sequence: TGTGCCAGCAGCACGGAGGGAAGCTCCTACGAGCAGTACTTC.

The chain joins TRBV2 to TRBJ2-7, with TRBD1 matching 8 bases. The ends lost 6 bases at V and 3 bases at J; junction bases unmatched: 4. Per germline, CDR1 SNHLY and CDR2 FYNNEI. The CDR3 has 13 amino acids. CDR3 in amino acids: CASRDRANYEQYF. CDR3 DNA: TGTGCCAGCAGGGACAGGGCTAACTACGAGCAGTACTTC.

At least ten counts were recorded for this clone. The CDR3 is CASSLAPDRALGNTGELFF. The CDR3 DNA reads TGCGCCAGCAGCTTGGCCCCGGACAGGGCCCTGGGGAACACCGGGGAGCTGTTTTTT. V and J are TRBV5-1 and TRBJ2-2, with TRBD1 identical over 8 bases. There are 19 residues in the CDR3. Germline values: CDR1 SGHRS, CDR2 YFSETQ. J gave up 1 base and V 0 bases, and 11 bases lay outside the gene matches.

Points on this clone: The identical CDR3 is also encoded by other nucleotide sequences in the sample. V and J are TRBV18 and TRBJ2-3; 7 nucleotides match TRBD1. Trimming took 3 bases from V and 0 from J; bases not matched to a gene: 3. There are 15 residues in the CDR3. CDR1 is KGHSH and CDR2 is LQKENI in the germline V gene. CDR3: CASSPRDRSTDTQYF. In DNA form, the CDR3 reads TGTGCCAGCTCACCCAGGGACAGAAGCACAGATACGCAGTATTTT.

V and J are TRBV6-5 and TRBJ1-5; 11 positions agree with TRBD1. The V gene end was trimmed by 7 bases and the J gene end by 6 bases; junction bases not matched to a gene: 8. The CDR3 is 15 residues long. The V gene's germline CDR1 is MNHEY and CDR2 SVGAGI. DNA for the CDR3: TGTGCCAGCAAGGAGGACAGGGGGCCAGTTCAGCCCCAGCATTTT. Translating it yields CASKEDRGPVQPQHF.

The CDR3 spells CASSIVGGNQPQHF. The CDR3 DNA is TGTGCCAGTAGTATAGTCGGCGGAAATCAGCCCCAGCATTTT. The chain employs TRBV19 and TRBJ1-5; D not certain. The CDR3 has 14 residues. Germline V lookup: CDR1 LNHDA, CDR2 SQIVND (reference sequence). The V gene lost 1 base and the J gene lost 4 bases, with 8 bases spanning the gap.

The chain combines TRBV5-1 with TRBJ2-5; TRBD2 is a possible D gene (5 bases). With 7 bases removed from V and 4 bases from J, the gap between germline ends came to 14 bases. Per the germline V gene, CDR1 is SGHRS and CDR2 is YFSETQ. CDR3 size: 13 residues. The CDR3 DNA is TGCGCCAGCTCCACCGGGATCAGAGAGACCCAGTACTTC. Translation gives CASSTGIRETQYF.

The rearrangement links TRBV6-1 to TRBJ1-2; D is unclear. The CDR3 is 16 amino acids. V lost 6 bases and J 8 bases, leaving 25 bases between the germline ends. The V gene's germline CDR1 is MNHNS and CDR2 SASEGT. In DNA, the CDR3 is TGTGCCAGCAGGGAACACCACTTCGGAGCCAGCGGCGGCTACACCTTC. Protein sequence: CASREHHFGASGGYTF.

This chain joins TRBV5-1 and TRBJ2-5, with D tentatively TRBD1 (6 bases). The CDR3 is made up of 15 amino acids. The V end lost 0 bases, the J end lost 2 bases, and 11 bases lay between the germline ends. The germline V gene encodes CDR1 SGHRS and CDR2 YFSETQ. CDR3 in amino acids: CASSLVRQAQETQYF. CDR3 DNA sequence: TGCGCCAGCAGCTTGGTGAGACAGGCTCAAGAGACCCAGTACTTC.

The chain has TRBV30 and TRBJ2-3, with 8 bases lining up with TRBD2. V gave up 5 bases and J gave up 2 bases; unmatched junction bases: 15. This CDR3 contains 17 residues. The germline CDR1 and CDR2 sequences are GTSNPN and SVGIG (reference sequence). In DNA form, the CDR3 reads TGTGCCTGGGGTCAGGCATGGGTAGCGGGGAACACAGATACGCAGTATTTT. It specifies CAWGQAWVAGNTDTQYF.

V usage is TRBV3-1 (or the pseudogene TRBV3-2) and J usage is TRBJ2-3; TRBD2 matches 7 bases. The CDR3 sequence is 13 residues long. Germline CDR1 is LGHDT and CDR2 is YNNKEL (reference sequence). V was pared by 1 base and J by 7 bases, with 2 bases of the junction left unmatched. CDR3 in amino acids: CASSQGTRNTQYF. CDR3 coding DNA: TGTGCCAGCAGCCAAGGGACTAGGAATACGCAGTATTTT.

The chain couples TRBV15 to TRBJ1-2; D is unresolved. The CDR3 is 14 residues long. V lost 5 bases and J lost 0, with 10 bases in between. In germline, CDR1 is LNHNV, CDR2 YYDKDF (reference sequence). The CDR3 nucleotides read TGTGCCACCAGCCCCCGGAGGTCTAACTATGGCTACACCTTC. It yields the protein CATSPRRSNYGYTF.

In its sample, this clone was seen a few times. The rearrangement uses TRBV28 and TRBJ2-2, with a weak D call TRBD1 (8 bases). This CDR3 region has 17 residues. The V and J ends lost 5 bases and 1 base respectively, with 17 bases between them. The germline V gene encodes CDR1 MDHEN and CDR2 SYDVKM. The CDR3 region is CASSRRGTGMNTGELFF. DNA for the CDR3: TGTGCCAGCAGTAGGCGGGGGACAGGCATGAACACCGGGGAGCTGTTTTTT.

The chain links TRBV6-4 to TRBJ2-3, with 11 nucleotides matching TRBD2. CDR3 length equals 14 residues. CDR1 and CDR2 (germline): MRHNA, SNTAGT. V lost 11 bases to trimming and J lost 2 bases; unmatched junction nucleotides: 6. CDR3 in DNA: TGTGCCTCCTCTAGCGGGGGGCTCACAGATACGCAGTATTTT. This translates into CASSSGGLTDTQYF.

CDR3 coding DNA: TGTGCCAGCAGTTTACACCAGAACACTGAAGCTTTCTTT. It yields the protein CASSLHQNTEAFF. The chain links TRBV6-4 to TRBJ1-1; D not certain. Germline V gene sequence: CDR1 MRHNA, CDR2 SNTAGT. The CDR3 length is 13 residues. V dropped 5 bases and J dropped 1 base, with 8 bases sitting between them.

The J gene is TRBJ1-2, the V gene TRBV7-2; 12 bases match TRBD1. Germline V gives CDR1 SGHTA, CDR2 FQGNSA. The CDR3 is 15 amino acids. With V trimmed by 3 bases and J by 7 bases, 6 bases remained unmatched. The CDR3 nucleotides read TGTGCCAGCAGCTTCCGGGACAGGGGGCCTGGTGGCTACACCTTC. This codes for CASSFRDRGPGGYTF.

This chain links TRBV12-3 or TRBV12-4 with TRBJ2-7, with TRBD1 matching over 7 bases. Trimming at V came to 3 bases and at J to 5 bases, leaving 4 bases not matched to a gene. The CDR3 spans 13 residues. In nucleotides, the CDR3 is TGTGCCAGCAGTTTTAACAGGGGAGACGAGCAGTACTTC. Protein sequence: CASSFNRGDEQYF.

This rearrangement joins TRBV18 to TRBJ2-5; 7 nucleotides agree with TRBD2. The CDR3 runs 14 residues. Germline values: CDR1 KGHSH, CDR2 LQKENI. The junction had 2 bases not matched to a gene; V was cut back by 0 bases and J by 4 bases. The CDR3: CASSPPPSGETQYF. The CDR3 DNA reads TGTGCCAGCTCACCACCCCCTAGCGGAGAGACCCAGTACTTC.

The V call is TRBV3-1 (or the pseudogene TRBV3-2), the J call TRBJ2-7; D perhaps matches TRBD2 (7 bases). The ends were cut back, 0 bases at V and 7 bases at J, with 19 bases in the middle. The CDR3 sequence is 16 residues long. Germline V CDR1 and CDR2: LGHDT, YNNKEL (reference sequence). CDR3 nucleotides: TGTGCCAGCAGCCAAGACCTAGCGGCAGGGGCACGTGAGCAGTACTTC. Protein product: CASSQDLAAGAREQYF.

The V call is TRBV11-3, the J call TRBJ2-2; D is possibly TRBD1 (5 bases). The CDR3 covers 13 residues. V was clipped by 1 base and J by 6 bases, with 6 bases between them. Germline lookup yields CDR1 SGHNT and CDR2 YENEEA. As DNA, the CDR3 is TGTGCCAGCAGCTTAGGCAGGGCCGGGGAGCTGTTTTTT. Amino acid sequence: CASSLGRAGELFF.

The chain carries TRBV7-2 and TRBJ2-7, with 8 bases aligning to TRBD2. Germline assignment: CDR1 SGHTA and CDR2 FQGNSA. Trimming removed 1 base from V and 2 bases from J; junction bases left unmatched: 4. There are 15 residues in the CDR3. The CDR3 nucleotides are TGTGCCAGCAGCTTAGTGCCGGGGGGGGCCTACGAGCAGTACTTC. It translates to CASSLVPGGAYEQYF. Supplemented by reference TRBV7-2 and TRBJ2-7, the full variable domain reads GAGVSQSPSNKVTEKGKDVELRCDPISGHTALYWYRQSLGQGLEFLIYFQGNSAPDKSGLPSDRFSAERTGGSVSTLTIQRTQQEDSAVYLCASSLVPGGAYEQYFGPGTRLTVT.

This chain links TRBV6-5 with TRBJ1-2, with 9 bases lining up with TRBD1. J gave up 8 bases and V 4 bases, and 8 bases lay outside the gene matches. Per the germline V gene, CDR1 is MNHEY and CDR2 is SVGAGI. There are 14 residues in the CDR3. CDR3 loop: CASSSGQGLFGYTF. CDR3 bases: TGTGCCAGCAGTTCGGGACAGGGACTTTTCGGCTACACCTTC.

V and J are TRBV3-1 (or the pseudogene TRBV3-2) and TRBJ2-5, with D perhaps matching TRBD2 (7 bases). Between the trimmed V and J ends, which lost 4 bases and 3 bases, there was a span of 12 bases. CDR3 length equals 14 residues. CDR1 is LGHDT and CDR2 is YNNKEL in the germline V gene (reference sequence). The chain's CDR3 is CASSPRGAKETQYF. The CDR3 nucleotides read TGTGCCAGCAGCCCCCGGGGGGCAAAAGAGACCCAGTACTTC.